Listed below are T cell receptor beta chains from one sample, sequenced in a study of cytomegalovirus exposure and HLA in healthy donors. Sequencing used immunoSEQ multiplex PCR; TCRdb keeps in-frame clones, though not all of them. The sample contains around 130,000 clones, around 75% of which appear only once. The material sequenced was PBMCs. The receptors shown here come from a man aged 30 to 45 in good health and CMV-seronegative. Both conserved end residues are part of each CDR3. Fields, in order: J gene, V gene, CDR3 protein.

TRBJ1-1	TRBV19	CASSIGAVNTEAFF
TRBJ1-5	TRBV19	CASSETGGGQPQHF
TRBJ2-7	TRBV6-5	CASSYSRVREQYF
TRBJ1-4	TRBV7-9	CASSLGAGQGNEKLFF
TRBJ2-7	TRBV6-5	CASSYGLAGSLEYF
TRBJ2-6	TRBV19	CASTTPQGSSGANVLTF
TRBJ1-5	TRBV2	CASSGGQDNQPQHF
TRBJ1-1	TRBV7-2	CASSFGGPTEAFF
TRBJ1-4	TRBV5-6	CASSSGTGREKLFF
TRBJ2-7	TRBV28	CASSRRGQPSYEQYF
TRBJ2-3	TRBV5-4	CASTAQEVPDTQYF
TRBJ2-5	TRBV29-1	CSVELRGEYF
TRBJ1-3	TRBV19	CASSTWASGNTIYF
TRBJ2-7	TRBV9	CASSPPSYEQYF
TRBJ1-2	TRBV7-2	CASSHPIRNYGYTF
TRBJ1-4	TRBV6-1	CASCIRRATNEKLFF
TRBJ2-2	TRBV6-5	CASSYSRITGTGELFF
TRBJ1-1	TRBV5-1	CASSLIRNTEAFF
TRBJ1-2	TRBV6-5	CASSYSRGSGGYTF
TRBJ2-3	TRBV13	CASTRLAGLDPSTDTQYF